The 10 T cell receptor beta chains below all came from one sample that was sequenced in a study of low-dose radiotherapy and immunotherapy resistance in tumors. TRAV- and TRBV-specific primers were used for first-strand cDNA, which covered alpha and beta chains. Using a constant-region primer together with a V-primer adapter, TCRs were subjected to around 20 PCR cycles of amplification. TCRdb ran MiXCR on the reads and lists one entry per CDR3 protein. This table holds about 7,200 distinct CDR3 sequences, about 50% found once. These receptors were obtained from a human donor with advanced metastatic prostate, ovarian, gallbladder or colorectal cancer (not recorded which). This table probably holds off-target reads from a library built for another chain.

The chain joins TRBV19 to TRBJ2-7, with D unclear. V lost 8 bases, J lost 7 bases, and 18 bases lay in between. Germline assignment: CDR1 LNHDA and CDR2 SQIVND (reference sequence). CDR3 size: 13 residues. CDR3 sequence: CASSPRAGWEQYF. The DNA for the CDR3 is TGTGCCAGTTCCCCCCGGGCAGGTTGGGAGCAGTACTTC. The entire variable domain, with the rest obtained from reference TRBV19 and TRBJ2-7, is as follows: DGGITQSPKYLFRKEGQNVTLSCEQNLNHDAMYWYRQDPGQGLRLIYYSQIVNDFQKGDIAEGYSVSREKKESFPLTVTSAQKNPTAFYLCASSPRAGWEQYFGPGTRLTVT.

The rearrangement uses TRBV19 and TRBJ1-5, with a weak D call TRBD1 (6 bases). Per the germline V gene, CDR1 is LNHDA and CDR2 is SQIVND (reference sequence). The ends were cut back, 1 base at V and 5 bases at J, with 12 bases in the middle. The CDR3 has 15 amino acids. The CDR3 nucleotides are TGTGCCAGTAGTATAGGGGGGCAGGACTATCAGCCCCAGCATTTT. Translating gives CASSIGGQDYQPQHF.

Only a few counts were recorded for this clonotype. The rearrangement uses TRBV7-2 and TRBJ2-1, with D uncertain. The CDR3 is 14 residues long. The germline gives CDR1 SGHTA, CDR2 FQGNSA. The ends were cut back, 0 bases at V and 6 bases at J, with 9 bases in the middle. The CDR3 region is CASSLARLSNEQFF. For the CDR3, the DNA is TGTGCCAGCAGCTTAGCAAGGCTTTCCAATGAGCAGTTCTTC.

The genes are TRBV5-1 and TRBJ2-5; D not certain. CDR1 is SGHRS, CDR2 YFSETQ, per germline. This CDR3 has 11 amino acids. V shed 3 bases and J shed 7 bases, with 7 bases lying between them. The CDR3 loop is CASSSSATQYF. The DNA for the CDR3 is TGCGCCAGCAGCTCGTCCGCGACCCAGTACTTC.

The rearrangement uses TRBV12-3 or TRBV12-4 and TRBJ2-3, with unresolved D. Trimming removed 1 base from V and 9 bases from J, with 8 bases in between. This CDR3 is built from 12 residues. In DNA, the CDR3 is TGTGCCAGCAGTTTAGTGGAGAGCACGCAGTATTTT. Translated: CASSLVESTQYF.

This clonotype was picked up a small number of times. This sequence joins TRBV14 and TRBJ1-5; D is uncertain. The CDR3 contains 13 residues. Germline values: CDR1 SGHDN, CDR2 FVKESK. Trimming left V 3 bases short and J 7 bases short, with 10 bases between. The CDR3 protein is CASSQTPTQPQHF. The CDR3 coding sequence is TGTGCCAGCAGCCAGACACCAACACAGCCCCAGCATTTT.

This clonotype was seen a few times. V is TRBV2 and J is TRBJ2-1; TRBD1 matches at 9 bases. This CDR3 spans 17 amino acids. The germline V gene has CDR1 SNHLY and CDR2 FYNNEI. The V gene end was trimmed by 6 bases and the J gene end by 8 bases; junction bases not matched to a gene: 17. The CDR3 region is CASRAWEEGQGFYEQFF. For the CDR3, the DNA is TGTGCCAGCAGGGCTTGGGAGGAGGGACAGGGTTTCTATGAGCAGTTCTTC. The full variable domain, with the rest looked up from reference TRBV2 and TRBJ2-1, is EPEVTQTPSHQVTQMGQEVILRCVPISNHLYFYWYRQILGQKVEFLVSFYNNEISEKSEIFDDQFSVERPDGSNFTLKIRSTKLEDSAMYFCASRAWEEGQGFYEQFFGPGTRLTVL.

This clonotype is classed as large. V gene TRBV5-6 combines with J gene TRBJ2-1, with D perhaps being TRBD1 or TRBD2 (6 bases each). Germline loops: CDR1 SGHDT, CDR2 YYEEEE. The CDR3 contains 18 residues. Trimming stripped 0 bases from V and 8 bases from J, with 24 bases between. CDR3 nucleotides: TGTGCCAGCAGCTTGGGGGCGGACCTGGGGGGCCTCAGCTATGAGCAGTTCTTC. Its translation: CASSLGADLGGLSYEQFF.

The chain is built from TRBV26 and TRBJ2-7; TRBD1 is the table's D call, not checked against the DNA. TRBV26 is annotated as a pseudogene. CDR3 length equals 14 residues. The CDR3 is CASSPGQGAYEQYF. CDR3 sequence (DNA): TGTGCCAGCAGTCCCGGACAGGGGGCTTACGAGCAGTACTTC.

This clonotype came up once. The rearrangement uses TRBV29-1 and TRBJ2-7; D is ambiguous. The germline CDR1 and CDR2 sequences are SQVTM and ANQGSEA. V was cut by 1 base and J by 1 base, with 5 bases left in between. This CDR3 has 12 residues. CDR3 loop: CSVEVRSYEQYF. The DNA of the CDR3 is TGCAGCGTTGAAGTCCGATCCTACGAGCAGTACTTC.